Reported below is one TCR beta chain. RNA transcripts served as the template for amplifying TCR beta CDR3 regions. When the TCR CDR3 underwent first-round RT-PCR, the HTBI primer set was used. TCRdb reanalysed the multiplex PCR reads using MiXCR and keeps one entry per CDR3 protein. Of fewer than 400,000 distinct CDR3 sequences listed, more than 15% are singletons. V gave up 2 bases and J gave up 5 bases, with 15 bases separating them. CDR3 length: 15 amino acids. The V gene's germline CDR1 is ENHRY and CDR2 SYGVKD. These data belong to a study of T cells in Graves' hyperthyroidism and ophthalmopathy. The blood sample predates any ophthalmopathy symptoms, coming from first hyperthyroidism diagnosis.

Sequencing input: blood. The V and J genes are TRBV10-3 and TRBJ2-5, with D possibly TRBD2 on 6 matching bases. This TCR was sampled from a woman between 18 and 29 years old with Graves' hyperthyroidism that later progressed to Graves' ophthalmopathy. The CDR3 region has the DNA TGTGCCATCAGTGAGGGGACTCCCACATGGGAGACCCAGTACTTC. This translates into CAISEGTPTWETQYF.